These 9 T cell receptor beta chains were all obtained from the same sample, sequenced in a study of cytomegalovirus exposure and HLA in healthy donors. PCR involved 60 Vbeta and 13 Jbeta primers. TCRdb's copy holds only in-frame clones and misses some; the assay was immunoSEQ multiplex PCR. The data include roughly 62,000 clones; the top ten clones carry around 2.1%. The sequenced material came from PBMCs. The receptors stem from a woman between 18 and 30 years old in good health and CMV-seronegative.

The rearrangement joins TRBV5-1 to TRBJ1-2, with 8 nucleotides matching TRBD1. CDR3 length equals 13 residues. V dropped 2 bases and J dropped 8; count of bases not matched to a gene: 5. The germline V gene encodes CDR1 SGHRS and CDR2 YFSETQ. As DNA, the CDR3 is TGCGCCAGCAGCTTCGACAGGGGTAACGGCTACACCTTC. Encoded protein: CASSFDRGNGYTF.

The chain recombines TRBV4-1 with TRBJ2-4; D is perhaps TRBD1 (6 bases). V was trimmed by 4 bases and J by 0 bases, leaving 16 bases between them. The CDR3 contains 17 residues. Per the germline V gene, CDR1 is MGHRA and CDR2 is YSYEKL. The CDR3, as DNA: TGCGCCAGCAGCCTCCGGACAGCCGGACTAGCCAAAAACATTCAGTACTTC. Translating gives CASSLRTAGLAKNIQYF.

V gene TRBV6-1 combines with J gene TRBJ1-6; D perhaps matches TRBD1 (5 bases). The V gene's germline CDR1 is MNHNS and CDR2 SASEGT. The CDR3 length is 15 residues. Trimming left V 6 bases short and J 4 bases short, with 13 bases between. The CDR3 DNA is TGTGCCAGCAGGGAACACCAGGGTTATAATTCACCCCTCCACTTT. Amino acid sequence: CASREHQGYNSPLHF.

The chain is built from TRBV7-3 and TRBJ2-7, with D possibly being TRBD1 (6 bases). V was pared by 1 base and J by 5 bases, with 15 bases between. This CDR3 comprises 15 residues. Germline loops: CDR1 SGHTA, CDR2 FQGTGA. CDR3 DNA sequence: TGTGCCAGCAGCTTAAAACGGCAGGGGTGGGACGAGCAGTACTTC. Translated: CASSLKRQGWDEQYF.

J is TRBJ2-1 and V is TRBV18; TRBD1 might be the D (6 bases). The V gene lost 1 base and the J gene lost 5 bases, with 15 bases spanning the gap. This CDR3 is 16 amino acids long. Germline V gene data show CDR1 as KGHSH and CDR2 as LQKENI. This CDR3 reads CASSPRRLQGDNEQFF. DNA of the CDR3: TGTGCCAGCTCACCACGACGGTTACAGGGCGACAATGAGCAGTTCTTC.

The chain combines TRBV13 with TRBJ1-2; a possible D gene is TRBD1 (5 bases). The CDR3 consists of 15 residues. In germline, CDR1 is PRHDT, CDR2 FYEKMQ (reference sequence). V was trimmed by 4 bases and J by 6 bases, leaving 18 bases between them. The CDR3 nucleotides read TGTGCCAGCAGCTCGTCTTCGACAGAACCCAATGGCTACACCTTC. This sequence encodes CASSSSSTEPNGYTF. Looking up the rest from reference TRBV13 and TRBJ1-2 gives the full variable domain: AAGVIQSPRHLIKEKRETATLKCYPIPRHDTVYWYQQGPGQDPQFLISFYEKMQSDKGSIPDRFSAQQFSDYHSELNMSSLELGDSALYFCASSSSSTEPNGYTFGSGTRLTVV.

The J gene is TRBJ1-1, the V gene TRBV29-1, with 7 bases lining up with TRBD1. The CDR3 has 15 residues. Trimming at V came to 7 bases and at J to 1 base, leaving 12 bases not matched to a gene. Germline V gene data show CDR1 as SQVTM and CDR2 as ANQGSEA. The CDR3 protein is CSASISRTGNTEAFF. CDR3 sequence (DNA): TGCAGCGCCTCTATAAGTAGGACAGGGAACACTGAAGCTTTCTTT.

The gene calls are TRBV4-1 and TRBJ2-5, with a tentative D call TRBD1 (5 bases). Germline V gives CDR1 MGHRA, CDR2 YSYEKL. V was trimmed by 3 bases and J by 5 bases, leaving 10 bases between them. This CDR3 is 13 amino acids long. The CDR3 region is CASSQSGWETQYF. Here the CDR3 DNA reads TGCGCCAGCAGCCAGTCAGGGTGGGAGACCCAGTACTTC.

The chain is built from TRBV11-2 and TRBJ1-1; perhaps TRBD1 as D (5 bases). The CDR3 consists of 13 residues. The V gene's germline CDR1 is SGHAT and CDR2 FQNNGV. V lost 6 bases and J 3 bases, leaving 11 bases between the germline ends. The CDR3: CASSIDRDTEAFF. In DNA, the CDR3 is TGTGCCAGCAGTATAGACAGAGACACTGAAGCTTTCTTT.